This TCR beta chain was sequenced in a study of beta chain features in type 1 diabetes listed by TCRdb under 2018. Background for the entire study: Mean age, gender distribution, total cell number and subset yield did not differ between patients and healthy donors. A total of 100 million to 140 million sorted cells were examined across all samples, and the number of cells per subset was strongly correlated with RNA yield. The study compared TCRB repertoires of sorted circulating CD4+ T cell subsets between recently diagnosed type 1 diabetes patients and matched healthy donors. Regulatory and stem cell-like memory subsets were isolated from only 8 patients and 8 healthy donors, whereas naive and central memory subsets came from all 28 donors.

What the authors observed across the whole study: Sequencing cDNA rather than genomic DNA could over-represent highly expressing activated cells, although activation and CD3 levels did not differ between groups. Because the HLA sub-analyses included only small numbers of individuals, any influence of HLA type on TCRB rearrangement was left unresolved. PCR might favor shorter templates, but patient and control samples were amplified and corrected together, so any skew would affect both groups equally. Naive, central memory and regulatory TCRB repertoires appeared to be more alike among patients than among healthy donors. At VDJ recombination sites, type 1 diabetes patients had fewer insertions and more deleted nucleotides, which implies abnormalities in thymic rearrangement. In all four CD4+ subsets, TCRB CDR3 length was moderately but significantly shorter in type 1 diabetes patients.

Each donor gave one peripheral blood draw, around 100 mL on average, collected into heparinised tubes. Naive, central memory, regulatory and stem cell-like memory CD4+ T cells were sorted on a BD FACSAria II using a panel including CD45RO, CCR7, CD25, CD127, CD95 and CD27. Purity was above 95% for every sorted population. PBMCs were separated immediately by Lymphoprep density gradient centrifugation and were stained directly, without being cultured. To minimize batch effects, samples were stained and sorted in pairs, one healthy donor with one patient per experiment. There are a few counts of this clone. Which antigen it targets is not known. There are no base qualities to consult, and no much larger clone falls within one base. V loses 1 base of germline sequence and J loses 7 bases, and the interval between the two ends is 9 bases. Its CDR3 holds 13 amino acids, cysteine through phenylalanine. Solely the CDR3 DNA is kept, with 39 bases framed from the first base. Per the germline V gene, SGHNT is the CDR1 and YENEEA is the CDR2.

The entire isolated RNA was reverse transcribed using the High Capacity cDNA Reverse Transcription Kit, and thus expressed TCRB transcripts were sequenced. Naive, central memory and regulatory T cell samples underwent deep immunoSEQ sequencing, averaging approximately 3.5 million total reads per sample. Sorted cells were lysed in RLT buffer, and RNA was extracted using DNase-treated RNeasy Micro or Mini kits according to cell number. To prevent cross-contamination, each cell subset was processed individually, whereas patient and healthy donor samples were processed jointly. The immunoSEQ multiplex PCR was used to amplify TCRB sequences from cDNA, generating 87-bp fragments that spanned the CDR3 region. Amplicons were sequenced on the Illumina HiSeq platform. The authors' analysis ran thus. Synthetic template baselines were used to correct PCR bias computationally, reads within Hamming distance 2 were collapsed, and singletons that could not be merged were discarded. Reads were aligned against IMGT so that V, D and J genes, CDR3 length and insertions or deletions at six rearrangement sites could be assigned. Clonotype counts were normalized to sorted cell number within each subset before computing true diversity and Gini coefficients with the tcR R package. The overlap coefficient, calculated on TCRB nucleotide sequences, was used to measure repertoire sharing. Held by TCRdb, this immuneACCESS table contains in-frame sequences only and omits some clones. Under half of the omission traces to an unresolved V gene where checked; the cause of the rest is unknown. V and J calls plus clone size are reproduced from that table; the DNA served to infer D and trimming. Within this sample are roughly 350,000 clones, with 9.5% to 10% of them counted one time only. The biggest ten clones account for over 0.45% of the sample.

Input material: central memory CD4+ T cells from blood. The sequence joins TRBV11-3 to TRBJ2-3; the D gene remains uncertain. The source of this sequence is a young man with type 1 diabetes. The CDR3 reads CASSLGGVNTQYF. At the DNA level, the sequence is TGTGCCAGCAGCTTAGGAGGCGTCAATACGCAGTATTTT.